The 8 T cell receptor beta chains presented below share a single source sample, sequenced in a study of cytomegalovirus exposure and HLA in healthy donors. The PCR had 60 Vbeta and 13 Jbeta primers. Clones were sequenced by immunoSEQ multiplex PCR, and TCRdb holds only the in-frame ones, with some missing. The sample carries roughly 200,000 clones, 75% to 90% recorded once. The sequenced material came from PBMCs. These receptor sequences come from a man aged 45-65 years in good health and CMV-seronegative.

The chain has TRBV5-1 and TRBJ2-7, with D possibly matching TRBD2 (7 bases). CDR1 and CDR2 (germline): SGHRS, YFSETQ. The ends were cut back, 7 bases at V and 4 bases at J, with 21 bases in the middle. The CDR3 is 15 residues long. For the CDR3, the DNA is TGCGCCAGCGCCTGGGGGCGGGAGTTGCAGTACGAGCAGTACTTC. This encodes CASAWGRELQYEQYF.

This clone was observed a few times. This rearrangement joins TRBV4-2 to TRBJ1-4; 9 bases are a match to TRBD1. V dropped 0 bases and J dropped 5; count of bases not matched to a gene: 1. Looked up from germline, CDR1 is LGHNA and CDR2 is YNFKEQ. The CDR3 has 15 amino acids. CDR3 protein: CASSQDGTGNEKLFF. The CDR3 nucleotides read TGTGCCAGCAGCCAAGACGGGACAGGGAATGAAAAACTGTTTTTT.

The chain uses TRBV2 and TRBJ1-5, with 8 bases matching TRBD1. V shed 3 bases, J shed 7 bases, and the junction held 8 bases outside the gene matches. Germline CDR1 and CDR2: SNHLY and FYNNEI. The CDR3 totals 15 residues. This CDR3 is CASSDSGTGRQPQHF. The CDR3 DNA reads TGTGCCAGCAGTGATTCGGGGACAGGTCGACAGCCCCAGCATTTT.

The rearrangement joins TRBV28 to TRBJ1-2; possible D gene TRBD1, 5 bases. The V end lost 8 bases, the J end lost 6 bases, and 16 bases lay between the germline ends. This CDR3 comprises 13 residues. Germline assignment: CDR1 MDHEN and CDR2 SYDVKM. The DNA of the CDR3 is TGTGCCAGCGCGTCACGAGACAGACATGGCTACACCTTC. Protein sequence: CASASRDRHGYTF.

This clone was counted between two and nine times. The CDR3: CASSPRGSTNEKLFF. CDR3 DNA sequence: TGCGCCAGCAGCCCACGGGGATCAACTAATGAAAAACTGTTTTTT. This chain links TRBV5-1 with TRBJ1-4; D is undetermined. The CDR3 has 15 amino acids. Germline V gives CDR1 SGHRS, CDR2 YFSETQ. V lost 4 bases and J 0 bases, leaving 10 bases between the germline ends. The complete variable domain, with remaining parts taken from reference TRBV5-1 and TRBJ1-4, reads KAGVTQTPRYLIKTRGQQVTLSCSPISGHRSVSWYQQTPGQGLQFLFEYFSETQRNKGNFPGRFSGRQFSNSRSEMNVSTLELGDSALYLCASSPRGSTNEKLFFGSGTQLSVL.

The chain uses TRBV29-1 and TRBJ2-7, with D perhaps TRBD1 (6 bases). Germline assignment: CDR1 SQVTM and CDR2 ANQGSEA. The CDR3 runs 12 residues. V lost 4 bases, J lost 2 bases, and 9 bases lay in between. The CDR3 loop is CSVVQGAYEQYF. The CDR3 region has the DNA TGCAGCGTTGTACAGGGCGCCTACGAGCAGTACTTC.

J is TRBJ2-5 and V is TRBV29-1; TRBD1 is a possible D gene (5 bases). CDR1 and CDR2 (germline): SQVTM, ANQGSEA. The ends were cut back, 4 bases at V and 2 bases at J, with 14 bases in the middle. This CDR3 region has 14 residues. The CDR3 loop reads CSVVLGPIQETQYF. The DNA for the CDR3 is TGCAGCGTTGTTTTGGGGCCCATTCAAGAGACCCAGTACTTC.

The chain couples TRBV10-3 to TRBJ2-7, with TRBD1 identical over 11 bases. Germline CDR1 ENHRY, CDR2 SYGVKD. The CDR3 contains 14 residues. With 6 bases clipped from V and 2 bases from J, the junction kept 3 bases outside the gene matches. The CDR3 is CAIRPGQGAYEQYF. CDR3 nucleotides: TGTGCCATCAGGCCGGGACAGGGGGCCTACGAGCAGTACTTC.